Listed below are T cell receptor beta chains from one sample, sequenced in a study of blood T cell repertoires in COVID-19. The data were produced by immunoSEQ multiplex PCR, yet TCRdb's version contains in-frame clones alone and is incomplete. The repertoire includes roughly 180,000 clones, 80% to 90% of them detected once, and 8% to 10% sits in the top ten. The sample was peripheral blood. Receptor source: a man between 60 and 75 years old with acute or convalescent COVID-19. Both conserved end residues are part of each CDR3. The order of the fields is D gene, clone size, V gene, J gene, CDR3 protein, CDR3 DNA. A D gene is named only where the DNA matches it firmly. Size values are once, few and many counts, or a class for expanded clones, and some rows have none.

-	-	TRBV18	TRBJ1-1	CASSPGGGQRNTEAFF	TGTGCCAGCTCACCCGGGGGGGGACAACGGAACACTGAAGCTTTCTTT
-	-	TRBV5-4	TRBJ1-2	CASSLPGRYGYTF	TGTGCCAGCAGCTTGCCGGGGAGGTATGGCTACACCTTC
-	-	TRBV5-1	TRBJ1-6	CASGDNYNSPLHF	TGCGCCAGCGGGGACAACTATAATTCACCCCTCCACTTT
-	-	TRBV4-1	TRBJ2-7	CASSQELAYEQYF	TGCGCCAGCAGCCAAGAATTAGCCTACGAGCAGTACTTC
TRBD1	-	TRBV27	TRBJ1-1	CASTRTGEAEAFF	TGTGCCAGCACCCGTACAGGGGAGGCTGAAGCTTTCTTT
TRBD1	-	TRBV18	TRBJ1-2	CASSPQGAVNYGYTF	TGTGCCAGCTCACCGCAGGGGGCTGTTAACTATGGCTACACCTTC
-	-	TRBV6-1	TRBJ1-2	CASSEGANYGYTF	TGTGCCAGCAGTGAAGGAGCTAACTATGGCTACACCTTC
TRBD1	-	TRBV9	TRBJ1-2	CASSAGQGGHYGYTF	TGTGCCAGCAGCGCTGGACAGGGGGGTCACTATGGCTACACCTTC
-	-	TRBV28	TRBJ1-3	CASTIRTGSSGNTIYF	TGTGCCAGCACCATACGGACTGGGAGCTCTGGAAACACCATATATTTT
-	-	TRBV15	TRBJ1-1	CATSRVRGLDEAFF	TGTGCCACCAGCAGGGTCAGGGGCTTAGATGAAGCTTTCTTT
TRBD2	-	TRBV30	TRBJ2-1	CAWENFGGSNNEQFF	TGTGCCTGGGAGAACTTTGGCGGGAGTAACAATGAGCAGTTCTTC
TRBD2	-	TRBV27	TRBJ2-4	CASSWGGRATGNIQYF	TGTGCCAGCAGTTGGGGCGGGAGGGCCACCGGAAACATTCAGTACTTC
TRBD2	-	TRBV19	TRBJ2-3	CASSSVSGSPPTQYF	TGTGCCAGTAGTTCGGTTAGCGGGAGTCCCCCTACGCAGTATTTT
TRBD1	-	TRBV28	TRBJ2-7	CASSTGRTGPQQYF	TGTGCCAGCAGCACTGGGCGGACAGGGCCACAGCAGTACTTC
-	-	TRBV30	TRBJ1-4	CAWDRGRREKLFF	TGTGCCTGGGACCGAGGGCGTCGTGAAAAACTGTTTTTT
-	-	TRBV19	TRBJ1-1	CASSIRGRDTEAFF	TGTGCCAGTAGTATTCGAGGGCGGGACACTGAAGCTTTCTTT
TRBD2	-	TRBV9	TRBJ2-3	CASSVGSSGDTDTQYF	TGTGCCAGCAGCGTAGGAAGTAGCGGGGACACAGATACGCAGTATTTT
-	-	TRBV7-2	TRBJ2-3	CASSNPPERDTQYF	TGTGCCAGCAGCAACCCACCAGAACGAGATACGCAGTATTTT
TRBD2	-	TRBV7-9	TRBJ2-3	CASSLVAGPRTDTQYF	TGTGCCAGCAGCCTCGTAGCGGGACCTCGCACAGATACGCAGTATTTT
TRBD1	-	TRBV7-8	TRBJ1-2	CASSLYTSGTGSSYTF	TGTGCCAGCAGCTTGTATACCTCCGGGACAGGGAGTAGCTACACCTTC
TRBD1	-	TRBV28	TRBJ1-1	CASSLTGSDTEAFF	TGTGCCAGCAGTTTGACAGGGTCGGACACTGAAGCTTTCTTT
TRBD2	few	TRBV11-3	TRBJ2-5	CASTGGRAQETQYF	TGTGCCAGCACCGGAGGGAGGGCCCAAGAGACCCAGTACTTC
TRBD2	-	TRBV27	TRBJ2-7	CASSFTSGSYEQYF	TGTGCCAGCAGTTTTACTAGCGGCTCCTACGAGCAGTACTTC
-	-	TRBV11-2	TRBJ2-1	CATEWLAGVNEQFF	TGTGCCACAGAGTGGTTAGCAGGGGTCAATGAGCAGTTCTTC
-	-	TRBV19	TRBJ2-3	CASSSTGKDRGDTQYF	TGTGCCAGTAGTTCAACGGGAAAGGACCGTGGGGATACGCAGTATTTT
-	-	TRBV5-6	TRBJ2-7	CASSLRRIRSSYEQYF	TGTGCCAGCAGCTTGCGGCGTATTCGGAGCTCCTACGAGCAGTACTTC
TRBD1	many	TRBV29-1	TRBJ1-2	CSVDNDRDWNYGYTF	TGCAGCGTTGACAACGACAGGGACTGGAACTATGGCTACACCTTC
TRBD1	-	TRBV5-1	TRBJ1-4	CASSLGDSENEKLFF	TGCGCCAGCAGCTTGGGGGACAGCGAGAATGAAAAACTGTTTTTT
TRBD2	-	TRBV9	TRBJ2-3	CASTPGGRADTQYF	TGTGCCAGCACCCCGGGAGGGAGGGCAGATACGCAGTATTTT
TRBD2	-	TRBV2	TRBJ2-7	CASIQLAGVFHEQYF	TGTGCCAGCATCCAACTAGCGGGGGTGTTCCACGAGCAGTACTTC
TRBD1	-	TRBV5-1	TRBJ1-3	CASSLSPSPTGRNTIYF	TGCGCCAGCAGCTTGTCCCCATCTCCGACAGGGAGGAACACCATATATTTT
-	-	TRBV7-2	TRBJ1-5	CASSFFQDQPQHF	TGTGCCAGCAGCTTTTTTCAGGATCAGCCCCAGCATTTT
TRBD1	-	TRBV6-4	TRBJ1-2	CASSPGQGGYGYTF	TGTGCCAGCAGTCCCGGACAGGGAGGATATGGCTACACCTTC
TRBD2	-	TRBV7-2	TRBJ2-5	CASSLGFGGVTQYF	TGTGCCAGCAGCTTAGGGTTCGGGGGGGTGACCCAGTACTTC
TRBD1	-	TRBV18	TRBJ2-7	CASSLGQGDYEQYF	TGTGCCAGCTCACTTGGACAGGGAGACTACGAGCAGTACTTC
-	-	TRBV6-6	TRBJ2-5	CASRGAVETQYF	TGTGCCTCGCGCGGGGCGGTGGAGACCCAGTACTTC
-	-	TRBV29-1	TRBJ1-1	CSVEGEGSEAFF	TGCAGCGTTGAGGGGGAGGGGAGCGAAGCTTTCTTT
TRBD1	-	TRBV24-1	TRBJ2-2	CATSDLPGQGVSGELFF	TGTGCCACCAGTGATTTGCCGGGACAGGGTGTCTCCGGGGAGCTGTTTTTT
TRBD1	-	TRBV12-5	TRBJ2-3	CASGPGQGPTDTQYF	TGTGCTAGTGGCCCGGGACAGGGGCCCACAGATACGCAGTATTTT
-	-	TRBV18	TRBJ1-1	CASSPSGNTEAFF	TGTGCCAGCTCACCTTCAGGGAACACTGAAGCTTTCTTT
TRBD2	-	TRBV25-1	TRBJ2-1	CASSPVGSGGNNEQFF	TGTGCCAGCAGCCCAGTCGGGAGCGGGGGTAACAATGAGCAGTTCTTC
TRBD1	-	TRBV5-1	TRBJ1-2	CASSLGVGQANYGYTF	TGCGCCAGCAGCTTAGGCGTGGGACAGGCTAACTATGGCTACACCTTC
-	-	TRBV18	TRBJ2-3	CASSPPESTDTQYF	TGTGCCAGCTCACCACCGGAGTCCACAGATACGCAGTATTTT
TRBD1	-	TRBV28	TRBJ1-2	CASSLRGQGTYGYTF	TGTGCCAGCAGTTTGAGGGGACAGGGTACCTATGGCTACACCTTC
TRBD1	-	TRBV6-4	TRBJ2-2	CASSRTGRTGELFF	TGTGCCAGCAGCCGGACAGGGAGGACCGGGGAGCTGTTTTTT
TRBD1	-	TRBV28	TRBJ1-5	CASSSTGGSNQPQHF	TGTGCCAGCAGCTCTACAGGGGGCAGCAATCAGCCCCAGCATTTT